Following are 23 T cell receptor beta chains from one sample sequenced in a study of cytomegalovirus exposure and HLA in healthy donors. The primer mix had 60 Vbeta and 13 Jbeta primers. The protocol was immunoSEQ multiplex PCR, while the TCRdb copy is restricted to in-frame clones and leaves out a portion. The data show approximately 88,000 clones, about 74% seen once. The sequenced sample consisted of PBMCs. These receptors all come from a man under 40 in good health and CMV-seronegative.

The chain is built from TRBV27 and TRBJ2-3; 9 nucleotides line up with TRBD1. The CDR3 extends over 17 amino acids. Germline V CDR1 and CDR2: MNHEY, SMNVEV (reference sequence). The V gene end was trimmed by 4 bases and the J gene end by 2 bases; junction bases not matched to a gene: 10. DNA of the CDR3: TGTGCCAGCAGTTGGGGGGGGGACAGGGCCTACACAGATACGCAGTATTTT. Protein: CASSWGGDRAYTDTQYF.

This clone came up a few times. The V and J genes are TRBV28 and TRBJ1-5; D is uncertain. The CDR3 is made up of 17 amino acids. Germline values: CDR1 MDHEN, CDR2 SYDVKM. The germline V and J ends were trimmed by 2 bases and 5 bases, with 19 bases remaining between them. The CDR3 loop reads CASSLISSYTGYQPQHF. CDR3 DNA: TGTGCCAGCAGTTTAATATCTTCTTATACGGGTTATCAGCCCCAGCATTTT. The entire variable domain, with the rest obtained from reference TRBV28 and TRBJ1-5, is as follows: DVKVTQSSRYLVKRTGEKVFLECVQDMDHENMFWYRQDPGLGLRLIYFSYDVKMKEKGDIPEGYSVSREKKERFSLILESASTNQTSMYLCASSLISSYTGYQPQHFGDGTRLSIL.

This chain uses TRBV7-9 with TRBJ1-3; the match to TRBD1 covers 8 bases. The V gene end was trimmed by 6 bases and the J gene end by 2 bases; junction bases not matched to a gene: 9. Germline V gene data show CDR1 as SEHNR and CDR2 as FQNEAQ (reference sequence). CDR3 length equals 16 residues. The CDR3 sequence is CASSPTLDRAGNTIYF. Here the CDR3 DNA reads TGTGCCAGCAGTCCAACGTTGGACAGGGCTGGAAACACCATATATTTT.

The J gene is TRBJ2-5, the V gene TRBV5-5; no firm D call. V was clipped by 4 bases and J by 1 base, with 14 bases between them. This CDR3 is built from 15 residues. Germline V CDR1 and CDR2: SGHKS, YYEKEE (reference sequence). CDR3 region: CASSPVLGSQETQYF. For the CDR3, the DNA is TGTGCCAGCAGCCCAGTTTTGGGCAGCCAAGAGACCCAGTACTTC.

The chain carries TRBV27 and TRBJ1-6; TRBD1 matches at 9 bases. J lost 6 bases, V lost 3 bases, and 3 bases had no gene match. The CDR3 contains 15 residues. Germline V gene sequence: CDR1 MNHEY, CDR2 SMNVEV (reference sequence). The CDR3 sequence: CASSFWGQGNSPLHF. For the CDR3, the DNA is TGTGCCAGCAGTTTTTGGGGACAGGGTAATTCACCCCTCCACTTT.

The CDR3 loop is CASSRPGDHYNEQFF. In nucleotides, the CDR3 is TGTGCCAGCTCACGTCCAGGGGATCACTACAATGAGCAGTTCTTC. The rearrangement links TRBV18 to TRBJ2-1; a possible D gene is TRBD1 (6 bases). The ends were cut back, 4 bases at V and 3 bases at J, with 13 bases in the middle. Germline V gives CDR1 KGHSH, CDR2 LQKENI. This CDR3 is 15 amino acids long.

CDR3 amino acids: CASGTKETQYF. CDR3 in DNA: TGTGCCAGCGGGACAAAGGAGACCCAGTACTTC. The V call is TRBV5-4, the J call TRBJ2-5; a possible D gene is TRBD1 (6 bases). Germline-derived CDR1 and CDR2 are SGHNT and YYREEE (reference sequence). The CDR3 is 11 amino acids. Trimming shortened V by 7 bases and J by 5 bases, and 9 bases separated the two germline ends.

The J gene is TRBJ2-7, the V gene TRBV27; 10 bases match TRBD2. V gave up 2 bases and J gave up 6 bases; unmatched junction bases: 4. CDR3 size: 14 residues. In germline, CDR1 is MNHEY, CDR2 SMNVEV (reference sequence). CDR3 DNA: TGTGCCAGCAGTTTAAGTAGCGGGAGGTTCGAGCAGTACTTC. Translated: CASSLSSGRFEQYF.

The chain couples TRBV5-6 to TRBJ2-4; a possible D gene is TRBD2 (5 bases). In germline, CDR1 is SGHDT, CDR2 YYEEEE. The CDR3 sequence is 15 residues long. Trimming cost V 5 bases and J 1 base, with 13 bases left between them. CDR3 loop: CASSFGLAAKNIQYF. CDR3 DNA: TGTGCCAGCAGTTTTGGACTCGCCGCCAAAAACATTCAGTACTTC. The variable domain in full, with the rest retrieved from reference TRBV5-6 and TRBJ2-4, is DAGVTQSPTHLIKTRGQQVTLRCSPKSGHDTVSWYQQALGQGPQFIFQYYEEEERQRGNFPDRFSGHQFPNYSSELNVNALLLGDSALYLCASSFGLAAKNIQYFGAGTRLSVL.

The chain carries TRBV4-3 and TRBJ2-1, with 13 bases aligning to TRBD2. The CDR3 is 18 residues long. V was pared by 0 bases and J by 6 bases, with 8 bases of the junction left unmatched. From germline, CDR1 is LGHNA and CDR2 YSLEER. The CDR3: CASSQDLLAGGQGNEQFF. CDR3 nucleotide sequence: TGCGCCAGCAGCCAAGATTTACTAGCGGGGGGGCAGGGCAATGAGCAGTTCTTC.

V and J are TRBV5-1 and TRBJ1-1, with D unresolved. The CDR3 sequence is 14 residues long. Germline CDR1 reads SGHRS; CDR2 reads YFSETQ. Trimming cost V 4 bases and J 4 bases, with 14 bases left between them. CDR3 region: CASSPTGIVTEAFF. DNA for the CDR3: TGCGCCAGCAGCCCTACCGGGATAGTCACTGAAGCTTTCTTT.

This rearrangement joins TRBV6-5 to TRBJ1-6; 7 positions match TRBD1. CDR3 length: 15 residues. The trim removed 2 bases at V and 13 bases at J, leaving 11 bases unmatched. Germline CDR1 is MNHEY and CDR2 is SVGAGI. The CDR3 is CASSYSRDSSSPLHF. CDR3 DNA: TGTGCCAGCAGTTACAGCCGGGACAGTAGTTCGCCCCTCCACTTT.

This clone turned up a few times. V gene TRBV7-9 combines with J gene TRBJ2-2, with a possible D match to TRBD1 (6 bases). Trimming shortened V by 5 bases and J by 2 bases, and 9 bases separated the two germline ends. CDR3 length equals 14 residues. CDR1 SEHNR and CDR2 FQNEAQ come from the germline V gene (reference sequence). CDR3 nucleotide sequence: TGTGCCAGCAGCCAGGACAGAAACACCGGGGAGCTGTTTTTT. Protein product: CASSQDRNTGELFF. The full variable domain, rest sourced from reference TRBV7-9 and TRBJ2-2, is DTGVSQNPRHKITKRGQNVTFRCDPISEHNRLYWYRQTLGQGPEFLTYFQNEAQLEKSRLLSDRFSAERPKGSFSTLEIQRTEQGDSAMYLCASSQDRNTGELFFGEGSRLTVL.

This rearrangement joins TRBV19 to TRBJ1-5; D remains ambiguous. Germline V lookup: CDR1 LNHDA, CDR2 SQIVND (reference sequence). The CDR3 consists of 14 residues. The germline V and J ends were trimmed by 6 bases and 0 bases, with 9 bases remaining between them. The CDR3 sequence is CASRHRNSNQPQHF. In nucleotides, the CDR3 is TGTGCCAGTAGACACCGTAATAGCAATCAGCCCCAGCATTTT.

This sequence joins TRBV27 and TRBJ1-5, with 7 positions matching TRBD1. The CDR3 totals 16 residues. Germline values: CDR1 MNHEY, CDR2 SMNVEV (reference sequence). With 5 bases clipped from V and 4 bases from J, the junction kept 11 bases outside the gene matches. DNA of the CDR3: TGTGCCAGCAGTGACATAGGGGACAGACCGAATCAGCCCCAGCATTTT. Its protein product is CASSDIGDRPNQPQHF.

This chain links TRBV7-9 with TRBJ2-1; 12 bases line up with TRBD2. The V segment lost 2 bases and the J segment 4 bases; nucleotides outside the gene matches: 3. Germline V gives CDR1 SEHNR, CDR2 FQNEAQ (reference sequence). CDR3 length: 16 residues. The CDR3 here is CASSLRGTSGYNEQFF. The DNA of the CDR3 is TGTGCCAGCAGCTTACGGGGGACTAGCGGGTACAATGAGCAGTTCTTC.

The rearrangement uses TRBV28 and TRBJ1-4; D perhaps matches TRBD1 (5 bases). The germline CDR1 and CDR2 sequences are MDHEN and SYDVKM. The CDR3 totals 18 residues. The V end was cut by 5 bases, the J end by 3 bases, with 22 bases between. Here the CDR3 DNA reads TGTGCCAGCAGTCCTTTCCAGGGACTGGGGGTCTCTAATGAAAAACTGTTTTTT. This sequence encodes CASSPFQGLGVSNEKLFF.

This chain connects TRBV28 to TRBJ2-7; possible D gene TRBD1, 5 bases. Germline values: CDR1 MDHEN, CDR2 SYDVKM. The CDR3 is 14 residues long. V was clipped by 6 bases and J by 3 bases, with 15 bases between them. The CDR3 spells CASSLTDVIYEQYF. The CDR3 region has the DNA TGTGCCAGCAGCCTGACAGACGTAATCTACGAGCAGTACTTC. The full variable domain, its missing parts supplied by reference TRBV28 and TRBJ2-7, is DVKVTQSSRYLVKRTGEKVFLECVQDMDHENMFWYRQDPGLGLRLIYFSYDVKMKEKGDIPEGYSVSREKKERFSLILESASTNQTSMYLCASSLTDVIYEQYFGPGTRLTVT.

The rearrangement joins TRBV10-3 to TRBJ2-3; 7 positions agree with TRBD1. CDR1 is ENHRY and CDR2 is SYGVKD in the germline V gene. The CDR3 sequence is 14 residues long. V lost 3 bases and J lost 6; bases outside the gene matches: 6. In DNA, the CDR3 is TGTGCCATCAGTGATTCGACAGGGCCTGATACGCAGTATTTT. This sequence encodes CAISDSTGPDTQYF.

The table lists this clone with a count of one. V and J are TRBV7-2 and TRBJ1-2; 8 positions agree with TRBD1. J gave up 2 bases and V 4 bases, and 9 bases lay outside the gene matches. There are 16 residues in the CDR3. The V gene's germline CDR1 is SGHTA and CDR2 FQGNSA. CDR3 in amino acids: CASSSKGRTGNYGYTF. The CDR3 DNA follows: TGTGCCAGCAGCTCGAAGGGGAGGACAGGGAACTATGGCTACACCTTC.

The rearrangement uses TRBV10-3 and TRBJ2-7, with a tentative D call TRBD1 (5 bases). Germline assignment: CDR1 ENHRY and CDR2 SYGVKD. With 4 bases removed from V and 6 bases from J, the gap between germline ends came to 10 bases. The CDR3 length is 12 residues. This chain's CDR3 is CAISVLGVEQYF. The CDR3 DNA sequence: TGTGCCATCAGTGTTCTAGGGGTCGAGCAGTACTTC.

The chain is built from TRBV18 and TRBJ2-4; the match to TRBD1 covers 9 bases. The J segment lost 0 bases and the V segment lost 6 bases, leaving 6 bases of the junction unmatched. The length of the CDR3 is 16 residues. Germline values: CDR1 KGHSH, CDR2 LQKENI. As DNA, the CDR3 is TGTGCCAGCTCCCGAGGACAGGGGATAGCCAAAAACATTCAGTACTTC. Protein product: CASSRGQGIAKNIQYF.

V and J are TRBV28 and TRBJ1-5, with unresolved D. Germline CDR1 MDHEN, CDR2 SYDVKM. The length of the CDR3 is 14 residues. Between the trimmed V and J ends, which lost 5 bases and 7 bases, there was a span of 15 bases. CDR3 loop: CASSPHGDIQPQHF. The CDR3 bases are TGTGCCAGCAGTCCCCACGGCGACATCCAGCCCCAGCATTTT.